The clone carrying this TCR beta chain was seen only a few times. The target antigen is unknown. TCR cDNA, made by 5'RACE template switching, carried an added universal primer site and UMIs. TCRdb independently ran MiXCR on the 5' RACE reads; one entry per CDR3 protein. The table has hundreds of thousands of distinct CDR3 sequences, less than 15% seen once; the top ten hold 11% to 15%. This entry is derived from a study of T cells after yellow fever vaccination. Study-wide background: Fractions of limited cellularity were prepared by means of SMART-Seq v4 Ultra Low Input. Points from the study as a whole: Though weaker, the secondary response peaked faster, on day 5 versus 15. Most primary-vaccination clones reappeared after the booster (about 95% CD4, 88% CD8).

The CDR3 totals 16 residues. V was clipped by 4 bases and J by 5 bases, with 21 bases between them. Germline CDR1 SGHRS, CDR2 YFSETQ. This TCR came from a man aged 25 to 40 who received the YFV17D yellow fever vaccine. The starting material was PBMCs, obtained on the day of the yellow fever booster vaccination. J is TRBJ2-5 and V is TRBV5-1; TRBD1 might be the D (5 bases). The CDR3 DNA reads as TGCGCCAGCAGCGACGGCGCGGACATTTGGCAGGAGACCCAGTACTTC. It specifies CASSDGADIWQETQYF.